Below, 7 T cell receptor beta chains from the same sample are listed, as sequenced in a study of long-term antiretroviral therapy in people with HIV. The assay, immunoSEQ v3.0, was run at survey level. Some clones are missing from TCRdb's copy, which holds only in-frame ones; the method was immunoSEQ multiplex PCR. The sample lists some 28,000 clones; over 90% were seen once. Specimen: unsorted PBMCs, collected 6.2 years after starting antiretroviral therapy. All receptors come from a man between 35 and 55 years old with HIV.

The V call is TRBV6-6, the J call TRBJ2-6; no definite D call. Per germline, CDR1 MNHNY and CDR2 SVGAGI (reference sequence). The CDR3 contains 12 residues. The germline V and J ends were trimmed by 7 bases and 4 bases, with 5 bases remaining between them. The CDR3 DNA reads TGTGCCAGCACCTTGGGGGCCAACGTCCTGACTTTC. Amino acid sequence: CASTLGANVLTF.

The genes are TRBV7-9 and TRBJ2-5; TRBD1 aligns across 7 bases. Trimming cost V 7 bases and J 5 bases; bases outside gene matches: 10. Germline V gene data show CDR1 as SEHNR and CDR2 as FQNEAQ (reference sequence). The CDR3 totals 14 residues. The chain's CDR3 is CASTPGGTFETQYF. CDR3 in DNA: TGTGCCAGCACCCCAGGGGGTACCTTTGAGACCCAGTACTTC.

A single count supports this clone. This chain connects TRBV4-1 to TRBJ1-2; 12 positions match TRBD1. The CDR3 has 17 residues. CDR1 is MGHRA and CDR2 is YSYEKL in the germline V gene. V shed 0 bases and J 7 bases; nucleotides not matched to a gene: 9. CDR3 loop: CASSQDLGTGGAGGYTF. Written as DNA, the CDR3 is TGCGCCAGCAGCCAAGATCTGGGGACAGGGGGCGCAGGTGGCTACACCTTC.

The chain recombines TRBV7-3 with TRBJ1-6; D is unclear. V was trimmed by 1 base and J by 7 bases, leaving 5 bases between them. From germline, CDR1 is SGHTA and CDR2 FQGTGA. This CDR3 comprises 13 residues. The CDR3, as DNA: TGTGCCAGCAGCTTAAGCGGGAATTCACCCCTCCACTTT. Its protein product is CASSLSGNSPLHF.

This clone was recorded once. This sequence joins TRBV6-6 and TRBJ1-5, with D hard to call. Germline V lookup: CDR1 MNHNY, CDR2 SVGAGI (reference sequence). Trimming cost V 2 bases and J 3 bases, with 11 bases left between them. The CDR3 consists of 15 residues. For the CDR3, the DNA is TGTGCCAGCAGTTACAGTCGGGGTCTCAATCAGCCCCAGCATTTT. It yields the protein CASSYSRGLNQPQHF.

The chain carries TRBV29-1 and TRBJ2-3, with unresolved D. V was trimmed by 5 bases and J by 0 bases, leaving 9 bases between them. Germline V lookup: CDR1 SQVTM, CDR2 ANQGSEA. The length of the CDR3 is 13 residues. The CDR3 protein is CSVLGESTDTQYF. The CDR3 DNA sequence: TGCAGCGTTCTTGGAGAAAGCACAGATACGCAGTATTTT.

The genes are TRBV27 and TRBJ1-1; 9 bases match TRBD1. The CDR3 spans 19 residues. CDR1 is MNHEY and CDR2 is SMNVEV in the germline V gene (reference sequence). The V and J ends lost 2 bases and 4 bases, in that order; junction bases with no gene match: 17. CDR3 DNA sequence: TGTGCCAGCAGTTTAGAGTTAGAGGGACAGGGAAGGAGGGGCACTGAAGCTTTCTTT. Encoded protein: CASSLELEGQGRRGTEAFF.